The present T cell receptor beta chain was sequenced within a study of CD8 T cells in ankylosing spondylitis. General study findings and limits: Ankylosing spondylitis blood appeared to be characterized by a TCR beta motif of under 10 highly homologous variants.

V was clipped by 1 base and J by 8 bases; unmatched bases: 13. The CDR3 consists of 17 residues. Germline values: CDR1 SGHTA, CDR2 FQGNSA. One entry per CDR3 protein, called by TCRdb with MiXCR from the 5' RACE reads. The sample contains 250,000 or so distinct CDR3 sequences, roughly 10% of which appear only once. About this clonotype itself: Its antigen remains unknown.

The sequence derives from a male donor with ankylosing spondylitis or in good health (not recorded which). The chain carries TRBV7-2 and TRBJ2-3; 9 bases are shared with TRBD2. Sample: blood, either unsorted or a sorted T cell fraction (not recorded which). CDR3: CASSLGAGGRASVTQYF. In DNA form, the CDR3 reads TGTGCCAGCAGCTTAGGAGCTGGCGGGAGGGCCTCTGTTACGCAGTATTTT.